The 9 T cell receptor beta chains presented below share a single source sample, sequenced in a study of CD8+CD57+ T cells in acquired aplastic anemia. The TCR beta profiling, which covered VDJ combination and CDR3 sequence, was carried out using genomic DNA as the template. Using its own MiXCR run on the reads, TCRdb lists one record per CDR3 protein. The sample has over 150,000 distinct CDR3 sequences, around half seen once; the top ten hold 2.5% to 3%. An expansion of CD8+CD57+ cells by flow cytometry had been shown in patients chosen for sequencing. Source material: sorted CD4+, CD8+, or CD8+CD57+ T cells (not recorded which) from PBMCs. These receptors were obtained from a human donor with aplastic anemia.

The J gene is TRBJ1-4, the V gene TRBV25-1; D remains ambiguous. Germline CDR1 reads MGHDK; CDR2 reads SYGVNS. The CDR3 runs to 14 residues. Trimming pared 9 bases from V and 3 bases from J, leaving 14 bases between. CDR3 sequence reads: CASGDRAANEKLFF. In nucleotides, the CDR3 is TGTGCCAGTGGCGACCGGGCAGCTAATGAAAAACTGTTTTTT.

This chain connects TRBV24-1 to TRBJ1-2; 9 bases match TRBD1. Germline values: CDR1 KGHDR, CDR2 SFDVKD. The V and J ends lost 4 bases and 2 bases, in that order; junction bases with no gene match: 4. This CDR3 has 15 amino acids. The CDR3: CATSDTGTGNYGYTF. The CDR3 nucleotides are TGTGCCACCAGTGACACCGGGACAGGGAACTATGGCTACACCTTC.

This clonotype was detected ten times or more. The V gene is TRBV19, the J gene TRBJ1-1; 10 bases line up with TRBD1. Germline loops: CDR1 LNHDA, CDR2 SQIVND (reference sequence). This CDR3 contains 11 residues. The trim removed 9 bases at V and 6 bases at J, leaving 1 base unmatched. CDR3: CARTGGPEAFF. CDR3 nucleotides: TGTGCCAGGACAGGGGGCCCTGAAGCTTTCTTT. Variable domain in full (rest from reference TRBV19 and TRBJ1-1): DGGITQSPKYLFRKEGQNVTLSCEQNLNHDAMYWYRQDPGQGLRLIYYSQIVNDFQKGDIAEGYSVSREKKESFPLTVTSAQKNPTAFYLCARTGGPEAFFGQGTRLTVV.

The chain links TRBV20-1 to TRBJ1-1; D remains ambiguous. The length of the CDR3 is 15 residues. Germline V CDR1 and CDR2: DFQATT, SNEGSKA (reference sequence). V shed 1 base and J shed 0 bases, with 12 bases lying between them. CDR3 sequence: CSARVSGFMNTEAFF. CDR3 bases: TGCAGTGCTAGAGTCTCGGGTTTCATGAACACTGAAGCTTTCTTT.

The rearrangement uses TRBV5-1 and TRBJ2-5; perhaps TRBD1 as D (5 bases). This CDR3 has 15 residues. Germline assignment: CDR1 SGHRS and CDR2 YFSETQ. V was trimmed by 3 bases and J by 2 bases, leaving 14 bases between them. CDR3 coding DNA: TGCGCCAGCAGCTCTCTAGGCCAGGGTCAAGAGACCCAGTACTTC. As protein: CASSSLGQGQETQYF.

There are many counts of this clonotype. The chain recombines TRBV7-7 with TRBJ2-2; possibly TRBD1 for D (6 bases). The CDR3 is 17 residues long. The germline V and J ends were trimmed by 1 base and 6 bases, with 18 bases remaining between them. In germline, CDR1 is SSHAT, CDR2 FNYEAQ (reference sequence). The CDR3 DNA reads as TGTGCCAGCAGCTTAGGAGTTCGTCAGGGGCCGGCCGGGGAGCTGTTTTTT. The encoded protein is CASSLGVRQGPAGELFF.

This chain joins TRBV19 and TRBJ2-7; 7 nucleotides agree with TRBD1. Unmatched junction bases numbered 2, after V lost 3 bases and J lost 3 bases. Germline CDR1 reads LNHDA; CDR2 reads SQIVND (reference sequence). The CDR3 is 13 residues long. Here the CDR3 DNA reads TGTGCCAGTAGTATTGCAGGGGGCTACGAGCAGTACTTC. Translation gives CASSIAGGYEQYF.

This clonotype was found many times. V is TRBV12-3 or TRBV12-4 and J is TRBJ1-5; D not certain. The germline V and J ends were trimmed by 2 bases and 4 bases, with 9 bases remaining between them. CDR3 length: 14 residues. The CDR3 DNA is TGTGCCAGCAGTTTATCACAGCCGAATCAGCCCCAGCATTTT. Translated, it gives CASSLSQPNQPQHF.

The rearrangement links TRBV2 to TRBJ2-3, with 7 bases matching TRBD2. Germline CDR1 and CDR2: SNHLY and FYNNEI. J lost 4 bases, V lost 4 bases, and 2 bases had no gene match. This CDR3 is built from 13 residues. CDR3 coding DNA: TGTGCCAGCAGTGGACGGGGGGCAGATACGCAGTATTTT. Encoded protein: CASSGRGADTQYF.